The sequence of this TCR beta chain was determined in a study of T-cell reconstitution after alpha-beta-depleted transplantation in children (dated by TCRdb to the mid-2010s). As for the study more broadly: The study quantitatively tracked T-cell immune reconstitution after TCRalphabeta/CD19-depleted allogeneic hematopoietic cell transplantation in children using TCR repertoire profiling.

Study-level results and caveats: The frequencies of hyperexpanded clones fell over the following months, and after one year, T-cell counts and TCRbeta diversity were mostly attributed to newly produced T cells. In some patients, high TCRbeta diversity at day 60 was attributed to recipient T cells and intrathymic progenitors that had survived conditioning. Apparently early alphabetaT-cell count recovery about two months after transplant reportedly relied on only several hundred rapidly expanded clones derived from non-depleted graft cells.

According to the study, the label for this sample's treatment or condition signals: allogeneic hematopoietic cell transplantation with graft depleted of TCRalphabeta T cells and CD19 B cells. The children who served as transplant recipients had been given grafts of TCRalphabeta/CD19-depleted allogeneic hematopoietic cells. About this clonotype: Its antigen remains undetermined. Base qualities were left out, and no much larger clone turns up one base away.

Library preparation used PCR. Sequencing was carried out with an Illumina HiSeq 2500. TCR libraries were prepared with molecular barcoding, using unique molecular identifiers to normalize TCRbeta repertoire quantification. TCRdb passed the public sequencing reads through fastp at Q25 and MiXCR, retaining productive beta sequences. Here each entry gathers all rows of one CDR3 protein and keeps the most common genes and DNA. This sample comprises approximately 800,000 distinct CDR3 sequences, 15% to 20% of them detected only once. In total, the top ten clones hold about 4.6% of the sample. V is cut by 5 bases and J by 2 bases, and the space between the germline ends is 9 bases. From its cysteine to its phenylalanine, the CDR3 spans 14 amino acids. The retained sequence is limited to the CDR3, 42 bases, with the frame set at the first base. In the germline V gene, CDR1 corresponds to SGHTA and CDR2 to FQGTGA.

The material sequenced was PBMCs, mostly from graft donor cells, taken 360 days after TCRalphabeta/CD19-depleted stem cell transplant. This sequence was found in a male patient under 18 who had a stem cell transplant for acute lymphoblastic leukemia, so the T cells may come from the graft donor. The V and J genes are TRBV7-3 and TRBJ2-2; the D gene assignment is ambiguous. The DNA sequence is given as TGTGCCAGCAGCAAGGACGGAAACACCGGGGAGCTGTTTTTT. The resulting protein is CASSKDGNTGELFF.